These T cell receptor beta chains were read from a single sample in a study of blood T cells in healthy people across ages. TCRdb re-called the 5' RACE reads through MiXCR, storing one row per CDR3 protein. The table includes about 640,000 distinct CDR3 sequences, approximately 50% detected once. The sample consisted of blood. The receptor source for this set is a man in his fifties or sixties in good health. CDR3s include the opening cysteine and the closing phenylalanine or tryptophan. D genes are given only for firm matches. A row's size may be missing; if present it is once, few, many or a size class.

D gene: .
J gene: TRBJ2-3
clone size: .
V gene: TRBV6-5
CDR3 DNA: TGTGCCAGTCCTAGGAGCACGCAGTATTTT
CDR3 protein: CASPRSTQYF

D gene: TRBD1
J gene: TRBJ2-1
clone size: few
V gene: TRBV20-1
CDR3 DNA: TGCAGTGCTAGAGAGGGACAGGCGGGCTACAATGAGCAGTTCTTC
CDR3 protein: CSAREGQAGYNEQFF

D gene: .
J gene: TRBJ2-1
clone size: .
V gene: TRBV18
CDR3 DNA: TGTGCCAGCTCACCCCTAGTTAGCGCTCTAAACAATGAGCAGTTCTTC
CDR3 protein: CASSPLVSALNNEQFF

D gene: .
J gene: TRBJ2-5
clone size: few
V gene: TRBV3-1
CDR3 DNA: TGTGCCAGCAGCCAAGACCCCCGAGGAGCGGACCAAGAGACCCAGTACTTC
CDR3 protein: CASSQDPRGADQETQYF

D gene: TRBD2
J gene: TRBJ2-7
clone size: .
V gene: TRBV29-1
CDR3 DNA: TGCAGCGTAAACCGCGGGACTAGTCAATATCTTAGCTCCTACAATGAGCAGTACTTC
CDR3 protein: CSVNRGTSQYLSSYNEQYF

D gene: .
J gene: TRBJ2-5
clone size: .
V gene: TRBV12-3/TRBV12-4
CDR3 DNA: TGTGCCGGCAGTTTAGGGGTGACACCGACTCAGTACTTC
CDR3 protein: CAGSLGVTPTQYF

D gene: TRBD1
J gene: TRBJ1-1
clone size: .
V gene: TRBV20-1
CDR3 DNA: TGCAGTGCTAAGCCCAGGACAGGCAACACTGAAGCTTTCTTT
CDR3 protein: CSAKPRTGNTEAFF

D gene: TRBD2
J gene: TRBJ2-1
clone size: few
V gene: TRBV6-1
CDR3 DNA: TGTGCCAGCAGAGGGACTAGCGGGGGGGCCCGTTCCTACAATGAGCAGTTCTTC
CDR3 protein: CASRGTSGGARSYNEQFF

D gene: TRBD2
J gene: TRBJ2-1
clone size: .
V gene: TRBV7-2
CDR3 DNA: TGTGCCAGCAGCTCCGCCCGGGGGGAGCACTACAATGAGCAGTTCTTC
CDR3 protein: CASSSARGEHYNEQFF

D gene: .
J gene: TRBJ2-5
clone size: .
V gene: TRBV9
CDR3 DNA: TGTGCCAGCAGCGTAGCCCCCGCGGAGGGGGAGACCCAGTACTTC
CDR3 protein: CASSVAPAEGETQYF

D gene: .
J gene: TRBJ2-6
clone size: few
V gene: TRBV7-9
CDR3 DNA: TGTGCCAGCAGCCCGAGCGTGGGCTTTGTCCCTGGGGCCAACGTCCTGACTTTC
CDR3 protein: CASSPSVGFVPGANVLTF

D gene: .
J gene: TRBJ2-1
clone size: .
V gene: TRBV18
CDR3 DNA: TGTGCCAGCTCACCACGGGACGACTACAATGAGCAGTTCTTC
CDR3 protein: CASSPRDDYNEQFF

D gene: TRBD1
J gene: TRBJ1-6
clone size: .
V gene: TRBV27
CDR3 DNA: TGTGCCAGCAGTTTAAAAGCCCATCGGGGACAGGGTCATTCACCCCTCCACTTT
CDR3 protein: CASSLKAHRGQGHSPLHF

D gene: TRBD1
J gene: TRBJ1-5
clone size: .
V gene: TRBV15
CDR3 DNA: TGTGCCACCAGCTTAGACAGGGGGGTACGTCGTCCCCAGCATTTT
CDR3 protein: CATSLDRGVRRPQHF

D gene: .
J gene: TRBJ1-2
clone size: .
V gene: TRBV20-1
CDR3 DNA: TGCAGTGCTATTGAACGGGGATGGGAGGGCTACACCTTC
CDR3 protein: CSAIERGWEGYTF

D gene: TRBD1
J gene: TRBJ2-1
clone size: .
V gene: TRBV5-1
CDR3 DNA: TGCGCCAGCAGCTTGAGACAGGGGGAAGGGGAGCAGTTCTTC
CDR3 protein: CASSLRQGEGEQFF

D gene: TRBD1
J gene: TRBJ1-1
clone size: .
V gene: TRBV20-1
CDR3 DNA: TGCAGTGCTAGAGCCCGGGACAGGGGCATGAACACTGAAGCTTTCTTT
CDR3 protein: CSARARDRGMNTEAFF

D gene: .
J gene: TRBJ1-1
clone size: .
V gene: TRBV7-8
CDR3 DNA: TGTGCCAGCAGCTTAGTCGACAGGGAAGCTTTCTTT
CDR3 protein: CASSLVDREAFF

D gene: .
J gene: TRBJ2-1
clone size: .
V gene: TRBV27
CDR3 DNA: TGTGCCGGCAGTTTAGGGGGCAGGGGGACTATTCGCAATGAGCAGTTCTTC
CDR3 protein: CAGSLGGRGTIRNEQFF

D gene: .
J gene: TRBJ2-1
clone size: .
V gene: TRBV18
CDR3 DNA: TGTGCCAGCTCACCACAGACGGGGAAGAATGAGCAGTTCTTC
CDR3 protein: CASSPQTGKNEQFF

D gene: .
J gene: TRBJ1-2
clone size: .
V gene: TRBV2
CDR3 DNA: TGTGCCAGCAGTGAATCGCCCAGGGGCGGCTATGGCTACACCTTC
CDR3 protein: CASSESPRGGYGYTF

D gene: .
J gene: TRBJ2-5
clone size: .
V gene: TRBV6-5
CDR3 DNA: TGTGCCAGCAGGACGAGCCAAGAGACCCAGTACTTC
CDR3 protein: CASRTSQETQYF

D gene: TRBD1
J gene: TRBJ1-2
clone size: few
V gene: TRBV7-9
CDR3 DNA: TGTGCCAGCAGCTTATGGGGACAGGTGTATGGCTACACCTTC
CDR3 protein: CASSLWGQVYGYTF

D gene: .
J gene: TRBJ1-6
clone size: few
V gene: TRBV9
CDR3 DNA: TGTGCCAGCAGCGTACTCATCGGAGGTATCCTCCACTTT
CDR3 protein: CASSVLIGGILHF

D gene: TRBD1
J gene: TRBJ2-7
clone size: .
V gene: TRBV5-1
CDR3 DNA: TGCGCCAGCAGCGGAACCTCCGGGACAGTCCCTTACGAGCAGTACTTC
CDR3 protein: CASSGTSGTVPYEQYF

D gene: .
J gene: TRBJ1-2
clone size: .
V gene: TRBV18
CDR3 DNA: TGTGCCAGCTCGCCCGACAACAACTATGGCTACACCTTC
CDR3 protein: CASSPDNNYGYTF

D gene: TRBD2
J gene: TRBJ2-2
clone size: .
V gene: TRBV7-2
CDR3 DNA: TGTGCCAGCAGCTTAAGACTAGCGGTCCGGGCCGGGGAGCTGTTTTTT
CDR3 protein: CASSLRLAVRAGELFF

D gene: .
J gene: TRBJ2-3
clone size: .
V gene: TRBV18
CDR3 DNA: TGTGCCAGCTCACCACCAGCGTTGGAGGCAGATACGCAGTATTTT
CDR3 protein: CASSPPALEADTQYF

D gene: TRBD1
J gene: TRBJ2-5
clone size: .
V gene: TRBV7-9
CDR3 DNA: TGTGCCAGCAGCTTAGGTGGCAGGGGGCGAGAGACCCAGTACTTC
CDR3 protein: CASSLGGRGRETQYF

D gene: .
J gene: TRBJ2-3
clone size: .
V gene: TRBV7-8
CDR3 DNA: TGTGCCAGCAGCTTAGTAATAAGGGGGAGCGCAGATACGCAGTATTTT
CDR3 protein: CASSLVIRGSADTQYF

D gene: TRBD2
J gene: TRBJ2-3
clone size: .
V gene: TRBV29-1
CDR3 DNA: TGCAGCGTTGGGACTAGCGGGGGTACGCAGTATTTT
CDR3 protein: CSVGTSGGTQYF

D gene: .
J gene: TRBJ2-7
clone size: .
V gene: TRBV6-1
CDR3 DNA: TGTGCCAGCAGACCCGACAGTTTCACTTCCTACGAGCAGTACTTC
CDR3 protein: CASRPDSFTSYEQYF

D gene: .
J gene: TRBJ2-7
clone size: few
V gene: TRBV6-6
CDR3 DNA: TGTGCCACCTCTAAGGCGGCAGGCGCCTACGAGCAGTACTTC
CDR3 protein: CATSKAAGAYEQYF

D gene: .
J gene: TRBJ2-1
clone size: few
V gene: TRBV2
CDR3 DNA: TGTGCCAGCCGGGGCGGGTACAATGAGCAGTTCTTC
CDR3 protein: CASRGGYNEQFF

D gene: .
J gene: TRBJ1-6
clone size: .
V gene: TRBV6-6
CDR3 DNA: TGTGCCAGCACATCCCGGGCAGGAGACGATAATTCACCCCTCCACTTT
CDR3 protein: CASTSRAGDDNSPLHF

D gene: .
J gene: TRBJ1-4
clone size: .
V gene: TRBV6-1
CDR3 DNA: TGTGCCAGCAGTGAAGGGGGAAAGGAAGGGGAAAAACTGTTTTTT
CDR3 protein: CASSEGGKEGEKLFF

D gene: TRBD1
J gene: TRBJ2-1
clone size: many
V gene: TRBV20-1
CDR3 DNA: TGCAGTGCTAGCCCGACAGGGGCAGTAGGTGAGCAGTTCTTC
CDR3 protein: CSASPTGAVGEQFF

D gene: .
J gene: TRBJ1-5
clone size: .
V gene: TRBV29-1
CDR3 DNA: TGCAGCGTTGCGGTCGAGGAGGGTCAGCCCCAGCATTTT
CDR3 protein: CSVAVEEGQPQHF

D gene: TRBD2
J gene: TRBJ2-7
clone size: .
V gene: TRBV10-3
CDR3 DNA: TGTGCCATCAGTGCCCGGGAGGGAACTCACAATGAGCAGTACTTC
CDR3 protein: CAISAREGTHNEQYF

D gene: .
J gene: TRBJ2-7
clone size: few
V gene: TRBV12-3/TRBV12-4
CDR3 DNA: TGTGCCAGCGGAATAACCCTCCGGCCAGGGTCCTACGAGCAGTACTTC
CDR3 protein: CASGITLRPGSYEQYF

D gene: .
J gene: TRBJ2-1
clone size: few
V gene: TRBV6-5
CDR3 DNA: TGTGCCAGCAGTTGGGGAGGAGGTGAGCAGTTCTTC
CDR3 protein: CASSWGGGEQFF

D gene: .
J gene: TRBJ2-7
clone size: .
V gene: TRBV5-8
CDR3 DNA: TGTGCCAGCAGCTTGGGAGGTTATTTCTACGAGCAGTACTTC
CDR3 protein: CASSLGGYFYEQYF

D gene: .
J gene: TRBJ1-6
clone size: .
V gene: TRBV12-3/TRBV12-4
CDR3 DNA: TGTGCCAGCAGCTACATCCGGGGCTCCTATAATTCACCCCTCCACTTT
CDR3 protein: CASSYIRGSYNSPLHF

D gene: .
J gene: TRBJ2-7
clone size: few
V gene: TRBV2
CDR3 DNA: TGTGCCAGCAGTTGGACGGCAGTAGGAACCTACGAGCAGTACTTC
CDR3 protein: CASSWTAVGTYEQYF

D gene: TRBD2
J gene: TRBJ2-5
clone size: few
V gene: TRBV6-2/TRBV6-3
CDR3 DNA: TGTGCCAGCAGCCCTTTGGGACTAGCGGGGCTTTCAGGGGAGACCCAGTACTTC
CDR3 protein: CASSPLGLAGLSGETQYF

D gene: TRBD1
J gene: TRBJ2-5
clone size: few
V gene: TRBV7-2
CDR3 DNA: TGTGCCAGCAGCGTCATAGGGGACAGACAAGAGACCCAGTACTTC
CDR3 protein: CASSVIGDRQETQYF

D gene: .
J gene: TRBJ2-1
clone size: few
V gene: TRBV4-2
CDR3 DNA: TGTGCCAGCAGCCAAGAAGGCGGGGGCCTATACAATGAGCAGTTCTTC
CDR3 protein: CASSQEGGGLYNEQFF

D gene: TRBD1
J gene: TRBJ1-2
clone size: once
V gene: TRBV5-1
CDR3 DNA: TGCGCCAGCAGCTCCCCGGGACAGGAGTATGGCTACACCTTC
CDR3 protein: CASSSPGQEYGYTF

D gene: TRBD1
J gene: TRBJ2-7
clone size: .
V gene: TRBV25-1
CDR3 DNA: TGTGCCAGCAGCCGACAGACAGGGTCCTACGAGCAGTACTTC
CDR3 protein: CASSRQTGSYEQYF

D gene: TRBD2
J gene: TRBJ2-3
clone size: .
V gene: TRBV20-1
CDR3 DNA: TGCGGGCACCAGACTAGCGGGGTTGCAGATACGCAGTATTTT
CDR3 protein: CGHQTSGVADTQYF

D gene: TRBD1
J gene: TRBJ2-5
clone size: .
V gene: TRBV6-2/TRBV6-3
CDR3 DNA: TGTGCCAGCAGAACGGGTCAGACAGGGGGTAGGGAGACCCAGTACTTC
CDR3 protein: CASRTGQTGGRETQYF

D gene: .
J gene: TRBJ1-5
clone size: .
V gene: TRBV4-1
CDR3 DNA: TGCGCCAGCAGCTCAGCGGCTGGCAATCAGCCCCAGCATTTT
CDR3 protein: CASSSAAGNQPQHF

D gene: .
J gene: TRBJ1-2
clone size: .
V gene: TRBV7-2
CDR3 DNA: TGTGCCAGCAGCCCGCCCCCGGCTGGCTACACCTTC
CDR3 protein: CASSPPPAGYTF

D gene: .
J gene: TRBJ2-1
clone size: .
V gene: TRBV29-1
CDR3 DNA: TGCAGCGTTGTCAATCAGATGGCCGTGCATGAGCAGTTCTTC
CDR3 protein: CSVVNQMAVHEQFF

D gene: TRBD1
J gene: TRBJ2-5
clone size: .
V gene: TRBV2
CDR3 DNA: TGTGCCAGCACCGACAGGGACGAGACCCAGTACTTC
CDR3 protein: CASTDRDETQYF

D gene: .
J gene: TRBJ2-7
clone size: once
V gene: TRBV29-1
CDR3 DNA: TGCAGCGTTGAACCCGGGCCGGGGGACGAGCAGTACTTC
CDR3 protein: CSVEPGPGDEQYF